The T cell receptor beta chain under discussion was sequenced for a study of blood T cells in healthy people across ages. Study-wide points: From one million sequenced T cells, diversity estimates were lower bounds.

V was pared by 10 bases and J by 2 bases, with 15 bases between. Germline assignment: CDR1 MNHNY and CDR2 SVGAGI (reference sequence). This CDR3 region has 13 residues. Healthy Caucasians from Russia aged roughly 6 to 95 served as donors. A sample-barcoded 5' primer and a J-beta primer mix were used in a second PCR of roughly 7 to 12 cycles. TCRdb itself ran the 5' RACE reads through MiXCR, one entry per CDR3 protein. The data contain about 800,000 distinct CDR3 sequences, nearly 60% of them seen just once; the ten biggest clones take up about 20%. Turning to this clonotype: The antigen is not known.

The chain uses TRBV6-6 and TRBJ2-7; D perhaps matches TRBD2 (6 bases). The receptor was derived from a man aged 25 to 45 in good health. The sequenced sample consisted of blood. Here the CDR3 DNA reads TGTGCCACCAGCGGGCAGCGAACCTACGAGCAGTACTTC. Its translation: CATSGQRTYEQYF.